This TCR beta chain appears in the sequencing data of a study of neurological immune-mediated disorders. Remarks on this clonotype: A much larger clone sits a single nucleotide away, making a read error possible.

The CDR3 runs to 15 residues. V lost 1 base to trimming and J lost 4 bases, with 10 bases between them. CDR1 is SGHDN and CDR2 is FVKESK in the germline V gene. One entry per CDR3 protein, called by TCRdb with MiXCR from the 5' RACE reads. The profile shows about 62,000 distinct CDR3 sequences, roughly 3.5% of them singletons. The V call is TRBV14, the J call TRBJ1-4; D unclear. The origin of this receptor is a woman between 45 and 65 years old with multiple sclerosis. Sequencing was done on a sample of PBMCs. The CDR3 region has the DNA TGTGCCAGCAGCCAAGCAGTGGCCGTTAATGAAAAACTGTTTTTT. Amino acid sequence: CASSQAVAVNEKLFF.